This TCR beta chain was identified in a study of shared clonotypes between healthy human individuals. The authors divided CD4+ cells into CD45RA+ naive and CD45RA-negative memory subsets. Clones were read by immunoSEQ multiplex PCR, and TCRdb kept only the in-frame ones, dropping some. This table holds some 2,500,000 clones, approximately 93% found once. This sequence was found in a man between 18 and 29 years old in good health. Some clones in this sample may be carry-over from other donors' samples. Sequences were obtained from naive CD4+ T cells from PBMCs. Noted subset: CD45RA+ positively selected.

CDR3 coding DNA: TGTGCCAGCAGACCGGGATTCATCTACGAGCAGTACTTC. Its protein is CASRPGFIYEQYF. The chain is built from TRBV6-1 and TRBJ2-7, with a weak D call TRBD2 (5 bases). V gave up 6 bases and J gave up 3 bases, with 12 bases separating them. This CDR3 has 13 residues. Germline CDR1 and CDR2: MNHNS and SASEGT.